This T cell receptor (beta chain) was profiled in a study of blood T cell repertoires in COVID-19 (dated by TCRdb to about 2020). About the study as a whole: Collaborator samples came from the United States, Italy and Spain and covered acute and convalescent phases of COVID-19. The material from the prospective study consisted of cDNA or gDNA derived from T cells, B-cell-depleted T cells, or PBMCs. The repertoires were released in a freely available public database intended as a resource for research on the immune response to SARS-CoV-2. Nearly every sample came with metadata listing a de-identified subject ID, COVID-19 status, age in years and sex. Samples came from the ongoing ImmuneRACE study (first 160 participants) plus 1,254 subjects from 6 global collaborators. The dataset comprised deeply sampled blood TCRbeta repertoires from subjects exposed to, actively infected with, or recovered from COVID-19. Where available, HLA class I and class II types were obtained from metadata supplied by the sample provider rather than from assay-based typing. General conclusions and limits of the study: The amount of clinical and demographic metadata varied by source and participant and was provided uncurated.

This clone was seen a few times. This clone's antigen is unknown. One base away there is no much larger clone; base qualities are not given. The junction carries 14 bases between V and J, which are trimmed by 7 bases and 1 base respectively. CDR1 and CDR2 are drawn from the germline V gene: SQVTM, ANQGSEA. The cysteine opens and the phenylalanine closes a CDR3 of 13 amino acids. Solely the CDR3 DNA is kept, with 39 bases framed from the first base. TCRbeta CDR3 regions were amplified from genomic DNA by means of the immunoSEQ Assay, a bias-controlled multiplex PCR. The published analysis was carried out like this. The number of nucleated cells in each sample was estimated from the amplification of reference gene primers within the assay. Sequence reads were collapsed and filtered to measure the absolute abundance of every unique TCRbeta CDR3 rearrangement. For each sample, productive Simpson clonality was calculated as the square root of Simpson's diversity index over productive rearrangements. In TCRdb, the immuneACCESS table is reduced to in-frame sequences with V and J assigned. These tables do not hold every clone; where another copy was compared, an unresolved V gene accounts for under half, and the others remain unexplained. V and J calls and clone size are copied from that table; D and trimming were computed from the DNA. Within this sample are a few hundred thousand clones, with more than 75% of them counted one time only. The ten largest clones add up to about 2.7% of the sample.

Participants in the prospective study were aged 18 to 89 years, lived in 20 to 25 United States geographic areas, and enrolled through a virtual design. To assign participants to cohorts, the prospective study relied on clinical history that participants themselves reported in a screening survey and a study questionnaire. Recovered participants in ImmuneRACE Cohort 3 were defined as having two consecutive negative NP/OP PCR tests, clearance from a healthcare professional, or resolution of symptoms. Each participant in the prospective study had whole blood, serum and a nasopharyngeal or oropharyngeal swab collected by mobile phlebotomists. Prospective study participants could optionally give additional blood draws and questionnaires over an approximately two-month period. Before DNA extraction, prospective study blood samples were shipped either frozen or at room temperature.

The chain is made from TRBV29-1 and TRBJ2-7; TRBD2 might be the D gene, on 6 matching bases. This receptor was obtained from a woman between 25 and 40 years old who had recovered from COVID-19. What was sequenced was PBMCs or T cells enriched from blood (not recorded which). The DNA reads as follows: TGCAGCGCCGGGGGACTCAATTCCTACGAGCAGTACTTC. The translation is CSAGGLNSYEQYF.